The present T cell receptor beta chain was sequenced within a study of beta chain features in type 1 diabetes. Broader study findings: Although PCR might favor shorter templates, it would do so equally in patients and controls.

Expressed TCRB transcripts got sequenced, as all isolated RNA was reverse transcribed. The repertoire was sequenced with immunoSEQ multiplex PCR; TCRdb's copy has only in-frame clones and lacks some. Seen here are about 40,000 clones, around 45% observed once, and the top ten hold under 0.9%. Notes on this clone: Its antigen is not identified.

This CDR3 comprises 11 residues. The ends were cut back, 1 base at V and 16 bases at J, with 14 bases in the middle. From germline, CDR1 is DFQATT and CDR2 SNEGSKA (reference sequence). V is TRBV20-1 and J is TRBJ2-4, with a weak D call TRBD1 (6 bases). Sequencing was done on a sample of central memory CD4+ T cells from blood. This receptor was obtained from a woman under 30 in good health. CDR3 in amino acids: CSARVGDKGYF. For the CDR3, the DNA is TGCAGTGCTAGAGTGGGGGACAAGGGATACTTC.